These 31 T cell receptor beta chains originate from one sample sequenced in a study of blood T cells in healthy people across ages. The authors ran a second PCR of about 7 to 11 cycles using a sample-barcoded 5' primer and a J-beta primer mix. TCRdb redid the calling of the 5' RACE reads with MiXCR, one entry per CDR3 protein. The sample yields over a million distinct CDR3 sequences, 35% to 50% seen once. Sequenced input: blood. The receptors were sampled from a woman between 55 and 75 years old in good health.

Worth noting for this clonotype: Since the CDR3 does not end with the conserved phenylalanine or tryptophan, this likely comes from a read error. The chain joins TRBV25-1 to TRBJ2-4, with unresolved D. The J call may not be correct, given that the DNA end is closer to TRBJ2-7. The CDR3 contains 12 residues. CDR1 MGHDK and CDR2 SYGVNS come from the germline V gene. CDR3 residues: CASSGRYYEQYS. In DNA, the CDR3 is TGTGCCAGCAGCGGACGGTACTACGAGCAGTACTCC.

The chain uses TRBV20-1 and TRBJ2-4; maybe TRBD1 (6 bases). The J call may be incorrect, as the DNA end agrees better with TRBJ2-7. CDR1 and CDR2 from the germline V gene are DFQATT and SNEGSKA (reference sequence). The CDR3 has 14 amino acids. Here the CDR3 reads CSVRPGHNTYEQYF. CDR3 nucleotides: TGCAGTGTTCGGCCGGGACATAACACCTACGAGCAGTACTTC.

This clonotype showed up just a few times. The rearrangement uses TRBV6-2 or TRBV6-3 and TRBJ2-7; TRBD2 matches at 8 bases. Trimming at V came to 6 bases and at J to 7 bases, leaving 14 bases not matched to a gene. This CDR3 is 15 amino acids long. The germline V gene has CDR1 MNHEY and CDR2 SVGEGT. This chain's CDR3 is CASSPYERELGEQYF. DNA of the CDR3: TGTGCCAGCAGCCCCTATGAGCGGGAGTTAGGTGAGCAGTACTTC.

This sequence joins TRBV12-3 or TRBV12-4 and TRBJ2-4; 9 positions agree with TRBD1. J lost 6 bases, V lost 0 bases, and 3 bases had no gene match. The CDR3 sequence is 15 residues long. This CDR3 is CASSLAGTGRNIQYF. The CDR3 nucleotides are TGTGCCAGCAGTTTAGCCGGGACAGGGAGAAACATTCAGTACTTC.

The V and J genes are TRBV9 and TRBJ2-1; 7 bases are a match to TRBD2. The germline V gene has CDR1 SGDLS and CDR2 YYNGEE. This CDR3 contains 17 residues. With 0 bases clipped from V and 5 bases from J, the junction kept 11 bases outside the gene matches. CDR3 amino acids: CASSVALPGGAHNEQFF. In DNA, the CDR3 is TGTGCCAGCAGCGTAGCCCTGCCGGGAGGAGCCCACAATGAGCAGTTCTTC. Together with reference TRBV9 and TRBJ2-1, the CDR3 gives the full variable domain: DSGVTQTPKHLITATGQRVTLRCSPRSGDLSVYWYQQSLDQGLQFLIQYYNGEERAKGNILERFSAQQFPDLHSELNLSSLELGDSALYFCASSVALPGGAHNEQFFGPGTRLTVL.

Only a few counts were recorded for this clonotype. V is TRBV27 and J is TRBJ2-7; D tentatively reads TRBD1 or TRBD2 (5 bases each). The germline CDR1 and CDR2 sequences are MNHEY and SMNVEV (reference sequence). The CDR3 covers 16 residues. Trimming left V 6 bases short and J 0 bases short, with 18 bases between. CDR3 amino acids: CASRLLPGPSSYEQYF. The CDR3 nucleotides read TGTGCCAGCAGACTATTACCGGGACCGAGCTCCTACGAGCAGTACTTC.

The CDR3: CSAPRLAGSGNEQFF. The CDR3 DNA sequence: TGCAGTGCACCCAGACTAGCGGGATCGGGCAATGAGCAGTTCTTC. V usage is TRBV20-1 and J usage is TRBJ2-1; TRBD2 matches at 11 bases. Germline trimming cut 6 bases from V and 6 bases from J; bases unmatched to any gene: 10. The CDR3 runs 15 residues. CDR1 is DFQATT and CDR2 is SNEGSKA in the germline V gene (reference sequence).

The sample holds a few counts of this clonotype. The chain couples TRBV3-1 to TRBJ2-7, with D tentatively TRBD2 (6 bases). Between the trimmed V and J ends, which lost 1 base and 7 bases, there was a span of 17 bases. Per germline, CDR1 LGHDT and CDR2 YNNKEL (reference sequence). CDR3 size: 15 residues. CDR3 sequence reads: CASSQVPGLPLEQYF. CDR3 nucleotides: TGTGCCAGCAGCCAAGTACCGGGACTCCCGCTAGAGCAGTACTTC.

This clonotype was counted a few times. V gene TRBV6-2 or TRBV6-3 combines with J gene TRBJ2-1; 9 bases are shared with TRBD2. J was trimmed by 3 bases and V by 5 bases; bases with no gene match: 14. The CDR3 is made up of 18 amino acids. Per germline, CDR1 MNHEY and CDR2 SVGEGT. The CDR3 DNA reads as TGTGCCAGCAGTCAAGTCCCTATTAGCGGGAGAAACTACAATGAGCAGTTCTTC. Its protein is CASSQVPISGRNYNEQFF.

The chain uses TRBV5-5 and TRBJ2-4; 7 bases are shared with TRBD1. The J call may be in error: the DNA end matches TRBJ2-7 better. The CDR3 runs 15 residues. The germline gives CDR1 SGHKS, CDR2 YYEKEE (reference sequence). CDR3 coding DNA: TGTGCCAGCAGCCATTCGGGACAGACCTCCTACGAGCAGTACTTC. This translates into CASSHSGQTSYEQYF.

This chain links TRBV9 with TRBJ2-7; TRBD1 matches at 7 bases. Germline trimming cut 2 bases from V and 5 bases from J; bases unmatched to any gene: 7. This CDR3 region has 14 residues. The germline V gene encodes CDR1 SGDLS and CDR2 YYNGEE. The CDR3 sequence is CASSVRQQGNEQYF. DNA of the CDR3: TGTGCCAGCAGCGTCAGACAACAGGGGAACGAGCAGTACTTC.

The gene calls are TRBV7-8 and TRBJ1-5; D gene unclear. Germline assignment: CDR1 SGHVS and CDR2 FQNEAQ. CDR3 length: 16 residues. V was clipped by 4 bases and J by 4 bases, with 17 bases between them. This CDR3 is CASSYSIFTPNQPQHF. The CDR3 DNA is TGTGCCAGCAGCTACAGCATTTTCACCCCAAATCAGCCCCAGCATTTT.

The rearrangement links TRBV3-1 to TRBJ2-1, with D unresolved. The germline V gene has CDR1 LGHDT and CDR2 YNNKEL (reference sequence). Deletions cut 0 bases from V and 4 bases from J, with 10 bases between. The CDR3 has 15 amino acids. This CDR3 is CASSQESTTYNEQFF. The CDR3 bases are TGTGCCAGCAGCCAAGAAAGCACCACGTACAATGAGCAGTTCTTC.

The chain carries TRBV7-2 and TRBJ2-3; D perhaps matches TRBD1 (6 bases). CDR1 SGHTA and CDR2 FQGNSA come from the germline V gene. The V end was cut by 5 bases, the J end by 6 bases, with 12 bases between. The CDR3 is 13 amino acids. DNA of the CDR3: TGTGCCAGCAGCCCCGACAGGTTTGATACGCAGTATTTT. It is translated as CASSPDRFDTQYF.

This clonotype turned up a few times. V usage is TRBV20-1 and J usage is TRBJ2-5; tentative D call: TRBD1 (6 bases). Germline V gene lookup returns CDR1 DFQATT and CDR2 SNEGSKA (reference sequence). The V end lost 3 bases, the J end lost 0 bases, and 8 bases lay between the germline ends. The CDR3 runs to 13 residues. In DNA, the CDR3 is TGCAGTGCTAGTGACAGGTACCAAGAGACCCAGTACTTC. It codes for CSASDRYQETQYF.

This clonotype appeared many times. The chain has TRBV29-1 and TRBJ2-5, with 7 positions matching TRBD1. The ends lost 6 bases at V and 1 base at J; junction bases unmatched: 8. The CDR3 extends over 14 amino acids. Germline CDR1 reads SQVTM; CDR2 reads ANQGSEA. The DNA for the CDR3 is TGCAGCGTCCCCAGTTGGGACAGCCAAGAGACCCAGTACTTC. Protein: CSVPSWDSQETQYF.

The chain recombines TRBV23-1 with TRBJ2-7; 8 bases line up with TRBD1. TRBV23-1 falls under the ORF class, with uncertain function. V shed 6 bases, J shed 2 bases, and the junction held 9 bases outside the gene matches. The CDR3 has 15 residues. This CDR3 is CASRPQGAIPYEQYF. The DNA of the CDR3 is TGCGCCAGCAGGCCTCAGGGGGCAATACCCTACGAGCAGTACTTC.

This clonotype was recorded many times. Relative to the germline gene, one junction end is altered; a read error may explain this. The DNA of the CDR3 is TGTGCCAGCAGCTTAGTCCCCTACGAGCAGTACTTC. Its translation: CASSLVPYEQYF. This sequence joins TRBV12-3 or TRBV12-4 and TRBJ2-7, with D hard to call. The CDR3 covers 12 residues.

This clonotype appeared a single time. The J gene is TRBJ2-3, the V gene TRBV4-1, with a possible D match to TRBD2 (5 bases). Germline V lookup: CDR1 MGHRA, CDR2 YSYEKL. Trimming removed 3 bases at V and 2 bases at J, with 15 bases between. The CDR3 covers 16 residues. This CDR3 reads CASSQETIGYTDTQYF. CDR3 nucleotide sequence: TGCGCCAGCAGCCAGGAGACTATCGGCTACACAGATACGCAGTATTTT.

The chain is built from TRBV4-1 and TRBJ1-2, with unresolved D. The germline V gene encodes CDR1 MGHRA and CDR2 YSYEKL. This CDR3 region has 17 residues. V lost 3 bases and J 3 bases, leaving 20 bases between the germline ends. DNA of the CDR3: TGCGCCAGCAGCCACCCTAGCTCGGGTAGTCCGGACTATGGCTACACCTTC. It codes for CASSHPSSGSPDYGYTF.

V is TRBV29-1 and J is TRBJ2-4, with 12 positions matching TRBD1. The germline gives CDR1 SQVTM, CDR2 ANQGSEA. The CDR3 loop spans 13 amino acids. V shed 3 bases and J 13 bases; nucleotides not matched to a gene: 7. CDR3 nucleotides: TGCAGCGTTGAGGGACAGGGGGCCAATGAGCAGTACTTC. The encoded protein is CSVEGQGANEQYF.

A few counts support this clonotype. This sequence joins TRBV10-3 and TRBJ2-1; TRBD1 or TRBD2 may be the D gene (5 bases each). The V end was cut by 5 bases, the J end by 9 bases, with 20 bases between. This CDR3 comprises 15 residues. The germline V gene has CDR1 ENHRY and CDR2 SYGVKD. The CDR3 is CAISSKGEGPPEQFF. The CDR3 DNA reads TGTGCCATCAGTTCAAAGGGAGAGGGACCCCCTGAGCAGTTCTTC.

There are a few counts of this clonotype. CDR3 sequence reads: CASSSIGLAGEGKSYEQYF. The DNA for the CDR3 is TGTGCCAGCAGCTCTATAGGACTAGCGGGAGAGGGTAAATCCTACGAGCAGTACTTC. The gene calls are TRBV13 and TRBJ2-7; 13 nucleotides match TRBD2. The germline CDR1 and CDR2 sequences are PRHDT and FYEKMQ (reference sequence). The CDR3 consists of 19 residues. Trimming removed 4 bases from V and 1 base from J; junction bases left unmatched: 13.

The rearrangement uses TRBV10-3 and TRBJ2-1, with D tentatively TRBD2 (6 bases). Trimming stripped 0 bases from V and 6 bases from J, with 15 bases between. Germline loops: CDR1 ENHRY, CDR2 SYGVKD. The CDR3 loop spans 16 amino acids. CDR3 sequence reads: CAISESRRGEANEQFF. In DNA, the CDR3 is TGTGCCATCAGTGAGTCACGGCGGGGAGAGGCCAATGAGCAGTTCTTC.

This clonotype occurred a few times. CDR3 sequence reads: CASSPLKAGEPYEQYF. The CDR3 DNA reads as TGTGCCAGCTCACCACTGAAGGCGGGAGAGCCCTACGAGCAGTACTTC. V is TRBV18 and J is TRBJ2-7; 7 bases agree with TRBD2. Germline CDR1 reads KGHSH; CDR2 reads LQKENI. There are 16 residues in the CDR3. The V and J ends lost 1 base and 2 bases, in that order; junction bases with no gene match: 8.

About this clonotype: A read error may account for a junction end that differs from germline. The rearrangement joins TRBV7-3 to TRBJ2-1; either TRBD1 or TRBD2 may supply D (6 bases each). The germline V gene encodes CDR1 SGHTA and CDR2 FQGTGA. The length of the CDR3 is 17 residues. CDR3 nucleotide sequence: TGTGCCAGCAGTCCACTGGGGGGCAAGAGCTCCTACAATGGGCAGTTCTTC. Translating gives CASSPLGGKSSYNGQFF.

The V and J genes are TRBV11-3 and TRBJ2-5, with 11 nucleotides matching TRBD1. The CDR3 consists of 15 residues. With 4 bases clipped from V and 3 bases from J, the junction kept 4 bases outside the gene matches. The germline CDR1 and CDR2 sequences are SGHNT and YENEEA. The CDR3 sequence: CASSSAGQGEETQYF. CDR3 nucleotide sequence: TGTGCCAGCAGCTCCGCGGGACAGGGGGAAGAGACCCAGTACTTC.

This clonotype was recorded a few times. The chain links TRBV5-5 to TRBJ1-1, with D possibly being TRBD1 (5 bases). The CDR3 is 16 residues long. V was pared by 7 bases and J by 0 bases, with 19 bases between. Per the germline V gene, CDR1 is SGHKS and CDR2 is YYEKEE (reference sequence). CDR3 in amino acids: CASSLPAQGLNTEAFF. The CDR3 nucleotides read TGTGCCAGCTCCCTCCCAGCCCAGGGTTTGAACACTGAAGCTTTCTTT.

This chain connects TRBV20-1 to TRBJ2-3; 13 bases align to TRBD2. CDR1 and CDR2 (germline): DFQATT, SNEGSKA (reference sequence). V trimming: 4 bases; J trimming: 1 base; junction bases outside the gene matches: 2. CDR3 length: 15 residues. As DNA, the CDR3 is TGCAGTGCTACGGGACTAGCGGGACGCACAGATACGCAGTATTTT. Amino acid sequence: CSATGLAGRTDTQYF.

The chain has TRBV29-1 and TRBJ1-2; D gene uncertain. V lost 1 base to trimming and J lost 8 bases, with 8 bases between them. In germline, CDR1 is SQVTM, CDR2 ANQGSEA. This CDR3 has 11 residues. This CDR3 is CSVEGARGYTF. DNA of the CDR3: TGCAGCGTTGAAGGGGCAAGGGGCTACACCTTC.

In its sample, this clonotype was seen a few times. This chain connects TRBV20-1 to TRBJ2-3; D is possibly TRBD2 (6 bases). Germline V gene lookup returns CDR1 DFQATT and CDR2 SNEGSKA (reference sequence). The CDR3 covers 15 residues. Trimming removed 4 bases from V and 1 base from J, with 15 bases in between. CDR3 coding DNA: TGCAGTGCTACCCCCATAAAGCGGGGCACAGATACGCAGTATTTT. Residues: CSATPIKRGTDTQYF.